The clone carrying this TCR beta chain was detected ten times or more. Its matching antigen is unknown. The data stem from a study of identical twins. V lost 7 bases, J lost 4 bases, and 16 bases lay in between. Germline V gene data show CDR1 as MNHEY and CDR2 as SVGEGT. The CDR3 is made up of 14 amino acids. General study findings and limits: The study based its conclusions on cross-sectional statistical analysis and did not follow the same donors. Models underestimated TCR alpha sharing (out-of-frame) in monozygotic twins.

Unique molecular identifiers were present on cDNA, and template switching added a universal primer site. MiXCR was run by TCRdb on the 5' RACE reads, yielding one entry per CDR3 protein. The table includes under 300,000 distinct CDR3 sequences, more than 9.5% detected once. These records were also assigned to another study, of yellow fever vaccine responses in identical twins. Per that paper: As reported, the vaccine T cell response of twins seemed partly convergent and partly personalized.

The sequencing sample was made of memory (CD45RO+) T cells sorted from blood. V gene TRBV6-2 or TRBV6-3 combines with J gene TRBJ1-2, with a weak D call TRBD1 (5 bases). The clonotype comes from a woman under 30 in good health. The CDR3 nucleotides read TGTGCCAGCACTCGAGTCGCAGGGAGCTATGGCTACACCTTC. It yields the protein CASTRVAGSYGYTF.